Below are 27 T cell receptor beta chains sequenced from a single sample in a study of identical twins. TCRdb re-called the 5' RACE reads through MiXCR, storing one row per CDR3 protein. The table includes hundreds of thousands of distinct CDR3 sequences, around 24% detected once. Separately, the same data were catalogued under a study of T cells expressing NK-cell markers.

The sample consisted of CD4+ T cells sorted from blood. All receptors derive from a woman aged 18-30 years in good health.

The chain combines TRBV20-1 with TRBJ2-1; the D is unclear. Germline CDR1 and CDR2: DFQATT and SNEGSKA (reference sequence). CDR3 length equals 10 residues. This chain's CDR3 is CSPSHNEQFF. The CDR3 nucleotides read TGCAGCCCCTCACACAATGAGCAGTTCTTC.

This clonotype was seen a single time. The gene calls are TRBV20-1 and TRBJ2-1, with TRBD2 matching over 12 bases. Trimming at V came to 1 base and at J to 0 bases, leaving 4 bases not matched to a gene. The CDR3 runs to 17 residues. From germline, CDR1 is DFQATT and CDR2 SNEGSKA (reference sequence). CDR3 protein: CSARGASGRVSYNEQFF. CDR3 DNA sequence: TGCAGTGCTAGAGGAGCTAGCGGGAGGGTCTCCTACAATGAGCAGTTCTTC.

This clonotype was counted between two and nine times. This chain connects TRBV12-3 or TRBV12-4 to TRBJ2-1; D assignment may be TRBD1 or TRBD2 (6 bases each). This CDR3 is 14 amino acids long. V lost 7 bases and J 6 bases, leaving 16 bases between the germline ends. The CDR3 region has the DNA TGTGCCAGCAACCCTATTTGGGGGGCCAATGAGCAGTTCTTC. It codes for CASNPIWGANEQFF.

This clonotype turned up a few times. This chain links TRBV7-2 with TRBJ1-2; 7 bases are shared with TRBD1. Germline V CDR1 and CDR2: SGHTA, FQGNSA. This CDR3 is built from 15 residues. With V trimmed by 2 bases and J by 4 bases, 7 bases remained unmatched. This CDR3 reads CASSLTGGQSYGYTF. The DNA of the CDR3 is TGTGCCAGCAGCTTAACCGGGGGACAGTCCTATGGCTACACCTTC.

This clonotype has a count of ten or more. The rearrangement joins TRBV12-3 or TRBV12-4 to TRBJ1-1; D gene ambiguous. The CDR3 spans 12 residues. V was trimmed by 4 bases and J by 5 bases, leaving 8 bases between them. CDR3 in DNA: TGTGCCAGCAGTTCAGTAGGGACTGAAGCTTTCTTT. Its translation: CASSSVGTEAFF.

This clonotype was detected only a few times. The chain couples TRBV12-3 or TRBV12-4 to TRBJ2-1, with 8 positions matching TRBD2. The V and J ends lost 7 bases and 4 bases, in that order; junction bases with no gene match: 9. The CDR3 totals 15 residues. The DNA for the CDR3 is TGTGCCAGCAAGAGACTAGCGAGCTTTTACAATGAGCAGTTCTTC. Amino acids: CASKRLASFYNEQFF.

V gene TRBV20-1 combines with J gene TRBJ1-2; TRBD1 agrees at 10 bases. Germline assignment: CDR1 DFQATT and CDR2 SNEGSKA (reference sequence). V lost 6 bases and J lost 3; bases outside the gene matches: 7. This CDR3 contains 14 residues. DNA of the CDR3: TGCAGTGCCACCCCCGGGACAGGGGACTATGGCTACACCTTC. This encodes CSATPGTGDYGYTF.

This clonotype has a handful of counts. The chain uses TRBV21-1 and TRBJ1-1; the table's TRBD1 call for D was not verified on the DNA. TRBV21-1 constitutes a pseudogene. The CDR3 sequence is 15 residues long. The CDR3 sequence is CASDAGDRESPEAFF. As DNA, the CDR3 is TGTGCCAGCGACGCCGGGGACAGGGAGAGCCCTGAAGCTTTCTTT.

This clonotype was detected only a few times. CDR3 nucleotides: TGTGCCAGCAGCCTCCGGACTAGCGGGGGGGCCTCTTCCACAGATACGCAGTATTTT. Protein: CASSLRTSGGASSTDTQYF. The J gene is TRBJ2-3, the V gene TRBV11-1, with 15 bases aligning to TRBD2. The CDR3 is made up of 19 amino acids. Germline trimming cut 5 bases from V and 2 bases from J; bases unmatched to any gene: 11. Germline V gene lookup returns CDR1 SGHAT and CDR2 FQDESV (reference sequence). Supplemented by reference TRBV11-1 and TRBJ2-3, the full variable domain reads EAEVAQSPRYKITEKSQAVAFWCDPISGHATLYWYRQILGQGPELLVQFQDESVVDDSQLPKDRFSAERLKGVDSTLKIQPAELGDSAMYLCASSLRTSGGASSTDTQYFGPGTRLTVL.

The chain is built from TRBV3-1 and TRBJ2-1; possibly TRBD2 for D (5 bases). The CDR3 has 15 amino acids. Trimming shortened V by 1 base and J by 5 bases, and 12 bases separated the two germline ends. CDR1 and CDR2 (germline): LGHDT, YNNKEL (reference sequence). The CDR3 DNA sequence: TGTGCCAGCAGCCAAGCCGTCAGAGGGCACAATGAGCAGTTCTTC. This translates into CASSQAVRGHNEQFF.

This clonotype was detected a few times. The gene calls are TRBV20-1 and TRBJ2-3, with no clear D. The CDR3 consists of 13 residues. V gave up 0 bases and J gave up 2 bases, with 6 bases separating them. CDR1 is DFQATT and CDR2 is SNEGSKA in the germline V gene (reference sequence). CDR3 DNA sequence: TGCAGTGCTAGAGATATCCCCACAGATACGCAGTATTTT. Amino acid sequence: CSARDIPTDTQYF.

The chain is built from TRBV7-3 and TRBJ2-1; the D gene is possibly TRBD2 (6 bases). The CDR3 is 16 amino acids. Germline-derived CDR1 and CDR2 are SGHTA and FQGTGA. V lost 0 bases, J lost 2 bases, and 11 bases lay in between. The CDR3 bases are TGTGCCAGCAGCTTAACGGGCCGGGGGACCTACAATGAGCAGTTCTTC. It codes for CASSLTGRGTYNEQFF.

The chain carries TRBV10-3 and TRBJ1-5, with 9 bases identical to TRBD1. The CDR3 runs to 13 residues. Looked up from germline, CDR1 is ENHRY and CDR2 is SYGVKD. V was pared by 10 bases and J by 7 bases, with 8 bases of the junction left unmatched. The CDR3 DNA sequence: TGTGCCACCGGACAGGGGATAACGCAGCCCCAGCATTTT. It specifies CATGQGITQPQHF.

The sample holds a few counts of this clonotype. The genes are TRBV7-2 and TRBJ2-1; D may correspond to TRBD1 or TRBD2 (5 bases each). The CDR3 totals 13 residues. V was cut by 3 bases and J by 7 bases, with 10 bases left in between. Germline CDR1 and CDR2: SGHTA and FQGNSA. The CDR3 loop is CASSFAGTNEQFF. DNA of the CDR3: TGTGCCAGCAGCTTCGCAGGGACGAATGAGCAGTTCTTC.

The V call is TRBV20-1, the J call TRBJ1-1, with D hard to call. Germline CDR1 is DFQATT and CDR2 is SNEGSKA (reference sequence). V was pared by 3 bases and J by 8 bases, with 13 bases between. There are 12 residues in the CDR3. The CDR3 loop reads CSASPPFGEAFF. The CDR3 DNA reads as TGCAGTGCTAGTCCCCCTTTCGGGGAAGCTTTCTTT.

This sequence joins TRBV6-5 and TRBJ2-3, with D possibly TRBD2 on 6 matching bases. The CDR3 extends over 14 amino acids. V dropped 0 bases and J dropped 5 bases, with 9 bases sitting between them. CDR1 is MNHEY and CDR2 is SVGAGI in the germline V gene. The CDR3 nucleotides read TGTGCCAGCAGTTACTCGGGAGCGGGAGATACGCAGTATTTT. Its translation is CASSYSGAGDTQYF.

The chain joins TRBV27 to TRBJ2-7; 8 nucleotides agree with TRBD1. The CDR3 runs to 15 residues. CDR1 is MNHEY and CDR2 is SMNVEV in the germline V gene (reference sequence). The V segment lost 3 bases and the J segment 7 bases; nucleotides outside the gene matches: 11. CDR3 nucleotides: TGTGCCAGCAGTTTGAGGACAGGGACCCCTCAGGAGCAGTACTTC. Its protein is CASSLRTGTPQEQYF.

The chain is built from TRBV20-1 and TRBJ2-5; the D is unclear. CDR3 length: 17 amino acids. Trimming stripped 1 base from V and 2 bases from J, with 20 bases between. Germline CDR1 DFQATT, CDR2 SNEGSKA (reference sequence). The CDR3 DNA reads TGCAGTGCTAGAGGAGCTCCTACGAGAGGCCCTCAAGAGACCCAGTACTTC. Translated: CSARGAPTRGPQETQYF.

This clonotype was counted only a few times. This chain links TRBV18 with TRBJ2-5, with no clear D. Trimming took off 2 bases at V and 10 bases at J, with 5 bases between the two ends. Germline CDR1 is KGHSH and CDR2 is LQKENI. The CDR3 contains 10 residues. In DNA, the CDR3 is TGTGCCAGCTCACCAGGGGACCAGTACTTC. It yields the protein CASSPGDQYF.

The chain employs TRBV12-3 or TRBV12-4 and TRBJ1-6; D is unclear. Trimming pared 8 bases from V and 0 bases from J, leaving 11 bases between. The CDR3 has 15 amino acids. Here the CDR3 reads CASARGFSYNSPLHF. The CDR3 DNA reads TGTGCCAGCGCGAGAGGATTCTCCTATAATTCACCCCTCCACTTT.

This clonotype was counted between two and nine times. The rearrangement joins TRBV3-1 to TRBJ2-7, with 10 bases identical to TRBD2. The CDR3 covers 16 residues. The trim removed 0 bases at V and 4 bases at J, leaving 6 bases unmatched. Germline assignment: CDR1 LGHDT and CDR2 YNNKEL (reference sequence). This CDR3 is CASSQEWTSGSYEQYF. Here the CDR3 DNA reads TGTGCCAGCAGCCAAGAGTGGACTAGCGGCTCTTACGAGCAGTACTTC.

The J gene is TRBJ2-1, the V gene TRBV27; 10 nucleotides match TRBD2. The length of the CDR3 is 16 residues. The V segment lost 8 bases and the J segment 4 bases; nucleotides outside the gene matches: 11. Per the germline V gene, CDR1 is MNHEY and CDR2 is SMNVEV (reference sequence). The CDR3 bases are TGTGCCAGCTCTCCCGTTAGCGGGAGGACGTACAATGAGCAGTTCTTC. Protein: CASSPVSGRTYNEQFF.

This clonotype was observed a few times. This rearrangement joins TRBV20-1 to TRBJ1-4; D remains unclear. The CDR3 covers 12 residues. Trimming removed 1 base at V and 5 bases at J, with 5 bases between. CDR1 DFQATT and CDR2 SNEGSKA come from the germline V gene (reference sequence). This CDR3 is CSARVINEKLFF. In nucleotides, the CDR3 is TGCAGTGCTAGAGTGATAAATGAAAAACTGTTTTTT.

The chain is built from TRBV3-1 and TRBJ2-1; no definite D call. The germline V and J ends were trimmed by 3 bases and 10 bases, with 13 bases remaining between them. Germline loops: CDR1 LGHDT, CDR2 YNNKEL (reference sequence). The CDR3 has 13 residues. The CDR3 DNA is TGTGCCAGCAGCCATGGAGATCGACCCGAGCAGTTCTTC. This translates into CASSHGDRPEQFF.

The V and J genes are TRBV11-2 and TRBJ2-7; 10 bases fit TRBD2. CDR3 length: 18 residues. Germline V gene lookup returns CDR1 SGHAT and CDR2 FQNNGV. After removal of 0 bases from V and 1 base from J, the junction contained 9 bases not matched to a gene. CDR3 sequence: CASSLEGWVAGGSYEQYF. DNA of the CDR3: TGTGCCAGCAGCTTAGAAGGGTGGGTAGCGGGAGGTTCCTACGAGCAGTACTTC.

In nucleotides, the CDR3 is TGTGCCAGCAGCCAGGGTGGGCAAAACAATGAGCAGTTCTTC. Translation: CASSQGGQNNEQFF. V is TRBV7-6 and J is TRBJ2-1, with D possibly TRBD1 on 5 matching bases. V gave up 5 bases and J gave up 5 bases, with 13 bases separating them. Germline V gene data show CDR1 as SGHVS and CDR2 as FNYEAQ. This CDR3 has 14 amino acids.

This clonotype appeared a few times. This rearrangement joins TRBV9 to TRBJ2-5; D could derive from TRBD1 or TRBD2 (5 bases each). Germline loops: CDR1 SGDLS, CDR2 YYNGEE. The CDR3 spans 14 residues. The V end lost 0 bases, the J end lost 4 bases, and 10 bases lay between the germline ends. CDR3 DNA: TGTGCCAGCAGCGTAGGGGGGTGGGCAGAGACCCAGTACTTC. Translated, it gives CASSVGGWAETQYF.